This passage covers 30 T cell receptor beta chains from one sample sequenced in a study of identical twins. TCRdb redid the calling of the 5' RACE reads with MiXCR, one entry per CDR3 protein. The table has roughly 1.6 million distinct CDR3 sequences, less than 35% seen once. The sample taken for sequencing was cord blood. Every receptor here comes from a newborn girl in good health.

The gene calls are TRBV6-2 or TRBV6-3 and TRBJ2-7, with 7 bases matching TRBD2. This CDR3 spans 16 amino acids. Trimming removed 6 bases from V and 7 bases from J; junction bases left unmatched: 18. Germline V gene lookup returns CDR1 MNHEY and CDR2 SVGEGT. The CDR3 DNA is TGTGCCAGCAGCTGGAGGTTGGGGGAGGGATACAATGAGCAGTACTTC. Translated: CASSWRLGEGYNEQYF.

This clonotype turned up a few times. The chain is built from TRBV7-6 and TRBJ1-4; 7 bases agree with TRBD1. J was trimmed by 0 bases and V by 5 bases; bases with no gene match: 6. This CDR3 region has 16 residues. Germline lookup yields CDR1 SGHVS and CDR2 FNYEAQ. The CDR3 is CASSPPGGPTNEKLFF. CDR3 in DNA: TGTGCCAGCAGCCCCCCAGGGGGACCAACTAATGAAAAACTGTTTTTT.

CDR3 in amino acids: CSVLTGINSPLHF. The CDR3 DNA reads as TGCAGCGTCCTAACAGGGATTAATTCACCCCTCCACTTT. J is TRBJ1-6 and V is TRBV29-1; D may be TRBD1 (6 bases). The germline V gene has CDR1 SQVTM and CDR2 ANQGSEA. V gave up 6 bases and J gave up 6 bases, with 12 bases separating them. The CDR3 runs 13 residues.

A few counts support this clonotype. CDR3 amino acids: CASSKGSGRAYEQYF. The CDR3 bases are TGTGCCAGCAGTAAAGGAAGCGGGAGGGCCTACGAGCAGTACTTC. The chain carries TRBV6-6 and TRBJ2-7, with 10 bases identical to TRBD2. This CDR3 has 15 residues. Losses at the gene ends were 5 bases for V and 2 bases for J; bases not matched to a gene: 6. CDR1 MNHNY and CDR2 SVGAGI come from the germline V gene (reference sequence).

V gene TRBV7-2 combines with J gene TRBJ2-1, with a tentative D call TRBD2 (6 bases). Germline assignment: CDR1 SGHTA and CDR2 FQGNSA. V lost 3 bases, J lost 15 bases, and 21 bases lay in between. The CDR3 spans 14 residues. The CDR3 coding sequence is TGTGCCAGCAGCTTCAGGGTTCCCAGCGGGCCCGGGTTCTTC. This encodes CASSFRVPSGPGFF.

The V and J genes are TRBV7-9 and TRBJ2-5; 8 nucleotides match TRBD2. V lost 0 bases and J lost 11; bases outside the gene matches: 14. This CDR3 comprises 16 residues. Per germline, CDR1 SEHNR and CDR2 FQNEAQ (reference sequence). CDR3 in DNA: TGTGCCAGCAGCTTAGCGCCTTGGACTAGCATCGATGAGCAGTACTTC. Translated: CASSLAPWTSIDEQYF.

About this clonotype itself: One end of the junction fails to match germline, which may point to a read error. The V call is TRBV4-2, the J call TRBJ2-1; D is undetermined. Germline values: CDR1 LGHNA, CDR2 YNFKEQ. The CDR3 sequence is 12 residues long. CDR3 bases: TGTGCCAGCAGCCAAGGCTACAATGGGCAGTTCTTC. The encoded protein is CASSQGYNGQFF.

The table lists this clonotype with a few counts. The chain combines TRBV12-3 or TRBV12-4 with TRBJ2-7; D gene unclear. V lost 2 bases and J lost 2, with 13 bases in between. The CDR3 totals 15 residues. CDR3 amino acids: CASSLSVPTPYEQYF. Here the CDR3 DNA reads TGTGCCAGCAGTTTAAGTGTCCCCACCCCCTACGAGCAGTACTTC.

This clonotype was counted a few times. The V call is TRBV18, the J call TRBJ2-7, with D unresolved. Between the trimmed V and J ends, which lost 2 bases and 0 bases, there was a span of 11 bases. There are 15 residues in the CDR3. Germline V gene lookup returns CDR1 KGHSH and CDR2 LQKENI. In DNA form, the CDR3 reads TGTGCCAGCTCACCAGGGCAGGCAGTCTCCTACGAGCAGTACTTC. Translating gives CASSPGQAVSYEQYF.

In this sample, this clonotype turned up a few times. V is TRBV7-2 and J is TRBJ2-1; TRBD2 matches 14 bases. This CDR3 has 18 residues. The germline V gene has CDR1 SGHTA and CDR2 FQGNSA. Trimming took 5 bases from V and 0 from J; bases not matched to a gene: 6. CDR3 coding DNA: TGTGCCAGCAGCAGACTAGCGGGAGGGCTGAGCTCCTACAATGAGCAGTTCTTC. Its translation: CASSRLAGGLSSYNEQFF.

CDR3 region: CSARDSRGNSDTQYF. DNA for the CDR3: TGCAGTGCTAGAGATTCTAGGGGGAACTCAGATACGCAGTATTTT. The V gene is TRBV20-1, the J gene TRBJ2-3, with D maybe TRBD1 (6 bases). CDR1 DFQATT and CDR2 SNEGSKA come from the germline V gene (reference sequence). V was pared by 0 bases and J by 4 bases, with 14 bases between. CDR3 length equals 15 residues.

This clonotype was detected many times. This chain connects TRBV27 to TRBJ1-1, with D unresolved. The germline V and J ends were trimmed by 10 bases and 1 base, with 13 bases remaining between them. This CDR3 is built from 13 residues. Germline lookup yields CDR1 MNHEY and CDR2 SMNVEV (reference sequence). Here the CDR3 reads CATSRTENTEAFF. The CDR3 coding sequence is TGTGCCACCTCACGGACGGAGAACACTGAAGCTTTCTTT.

The chain has TRBV15 and TRBJ2-3; maybe TRBD1 (6 bases). CDR3 size: 16 residues. Per germline, CDR1 LNHNV and CDR2 YYDKDF (reference sequence). V was trimmed by 0 bases and J by 3 bases, leaving 13 bases between them. The CDR3 loop reads CATSRDLQGVTDTQYF. In DNA form, the CDR3 reads TGTGCCACCAGCAGAGACCTACAGGGAGTAACAGATACGCAGTATTTT.

This clonotype has only a few counts. V and J are TRBV3-1 and TRBJ1-6, with 7 bases that match TRBD1. The CDR3 runs to 14 residues. V dropped 1 base and J dropped 10; count of bases not matched to a gene: 4. Germline V CDR1 and CDR2: LGHDT, YNNKEL (reference sequence). The CDR3 DNA is TGTGCCAGCAGCCAAGGACAGGGTGCGTCACCCCTCCACTTT. Amino acids: CASSQGQGASPLHF.

This clonotype was counted once. The genes are TRBV7-2 and TRBJ2-4; possibly TRBD2 for D (6 bases). The ends were cut back, 1 base at V and 9 bases at J, with 10 bases in the middle. Germline CDR1 reads SGHTA; CDR2 reads FQGNSA. The CDR3 is 13 residues long. CDR3 protein: CASSLGGVGIQYF. In nucleotides, the CDR3 is TGTGCCAGCAGCTTAGGGGGGGTGGGCATTCAGTACTTC.

This clonotype was recorded only once. This chain joins TRBV9 and TRBJ2-1; either TRBD1 or TRBD2 may supply D (5 bases each). Germline V gene sequence: CDR1 SGDLS, CDR2 YYNGEE. The CDR3 has 11 amino acids. The germline V and J ends were trimmed by 3 bases and 13 bases, with 11 bases remaining between them. The CDR3 region has the DNA TGTGCCAGCAGCGCTCCGGGACCCCAGTTCTTC. Translating gives CASSAPGPQFF.

In its sample, this clonotype was seen many times. The rearrangement uses TRBV12-3 or TRBV12-4 and TRBJ2-5; D is possibly TRBD2 (7 bases). V lost 4 bases to trimming and J lost 5 bases, with 11 bases between them. The CDR3 spans 13 residues. CDR3 in amino acids: CASSSRGGETQYF. In DNA, the CDR3 is TGTGCCAGCAGTTCTCGCGGGGGCGAGACCCAGTACTTC.

This clonotype has only one observation. The germline gene is not matched at one end of the junction; a read error may be the cause. The V and J genes are TRBV25-1 and TRBJ2-1; the D gene is possibly TRBD2 (6 bases). CDR1 MGHDK and CDR2 SYGVNS come from the germline V gene. The CDR3 has 15 residues. Here the CDR3 reads CASSERLAPYDEQFF. CDR3 coding DNA: TGTGCCAGCAGTGAACGCCTAGCGCCCTACGATGAGCAGTTCTTC.

In its sample, this clonotype was seen many times. The V call is TRBV10-3, the J call TRBJ2-3; D not certain. The CDR3 is made up of 15 amino acids. Germline CDR1 ENHRY, CDR2 SYGVKD. V lost 6 bases and J 0 bases, leaving 13 bases between the germline ends. CDR3 sequence (DNA): TGTGCCATCAGCTCACCGCCGGAGAGCACAGATACGCAGTATTTT. As protein: CAISSPPESTDTQYF.

This sequence joins TRBV7-2 and TRBJ2-1; D not certain. Trimming left V 0 bases short and J 13 bases short, with 7 bases between. Germline lookup yields CDR1 SGHTA and CDR2 FQGNSA. The CDR3 is 11 amino acids. The CDR3 nucleotides are TGTGCCAGCAGCTTAGCGCGCGCCCAGTTCTTC. It codes for CASSLARAQFF.

This clonotype has ten or more counts. This chain connects TRBV13 to TRBJ2-7, with 7 positions matching TRBD2. CDR1 and CDR2 (germline): PRHDT, FYEKMQ (reference sequence). There are 14 residues in the CDR3. V gave up 5 bases and J gave up 5 bases; unmatched junction bases: 9. In DNA, the CDR3 is TGTGCCAGCAGCCCTCGGCGGGAGAAAAACGAGCAGTACTTC. Its translation is CASSPRREKNEQYF.

The chain couples TRBV5-1 to TRBJ2-3, with 9 nucleotides matching TRBD2. The CDR3 is made up of 15 amino acids. V lost 0 bases, J lost 5 bases, and 4 bases stayed unmatched. Germline values: CDR1 SGHRS, CDR2 YFSETQ. DNA for the CDR3: TGCGCCAGCAGCTTGGATCCTAGCGGGGTAGATACGCAGTATTTT. It specifies CASSLDPSGVDTQYF. Using reference TRBV5-1 and TRBJ2-3 for the parts outside the CDR3, the full variable domain is KAGVTQTPRYLIKTRGQQVTLSCSPISGHRSVSWYQQTPGQGLQFLFEYFSETQRNKGNFPGRFSGRQFSNSRSEMNVSTLELGDSALYLCASSLDPSGVDTQYFGPGTRLTVL.

The genes are TRBV20-1 and TRBJ2-1; possibly TRBD1 for D (5 bases). Germline V lookup: CDR1 DFQATT, CDR2 SNEGSKA (reference sequence). V lost 2 bases, J lost 0 bases, and 14 bases lay in between. The CDR3 totals 16 residues. The CDR3 here is CSARRGGPVSYNEQFF. The CDR3 DNA follows: TGCAGTGCTAGAAGGGGCGGACCGGTCTCCTACAATGAGCAGTTCTTC.

V is TRBV29-1 and J is TRBJ1-2; 9 positions agree with TRBD1. Trimming cost V 7 bases and J 3 bases; bases outside gene matches: 3. The CDR3 sequence is 12 residues long. The germline gives CDR1 SQVTM, CDR2 ANQGSEA. CDR3 DNA sequence: TGCAGCGGGCGGACAGGGGACTATGGCTACACCTTC. As protein: CSGRTGDYGYTF.

The chain has TRBV20-1 and TRBJ1-3, with D maybe TRBD1 (5 bases). Per the germline V gene, CDR1 is DFQATT and CDR2 is SNEGSKA (reference sequence). The CDR3 has 17 amino acids. V lost 1 base and J lost 0, with 16 bases in between. CDR3 loop: CSARAYGDAHSGNTIYF. In nucleotides, the CDR3 is TGCAGTGCTAGAGCTTATGGGGACGCTCACTCTGGAAACACCATATATTTT.

The chain recombines TRBV10-3 with TRBJ1-4; no firm D call. Trimming took 5 bases from V and 5 from J, leaving 9 bases between them. The CDR3 spans 13 residues. From germline, CDR1 is ENHRY and CDR2 SYGVKD. The CDR3 here is CAISPKENEKLFF. The CDR3 DNA is TGTGCCATCAGTCCCAAGGAAAATGAAAAACTGTTTTTT.

The chain employs TRBV7-2 and TRBJ2-1; 9 bases are a match to TRBD2. The V gene's germline CDR1 is SGHTA and CDR2 FQGNSA. Trimming cost V 7 bases and J 2 bases; bases outside gene matches: 6. The CDR3 is made up of 15 amino acids. The CDR3 loop reads CASTSSGTTYNEQFF. In nucleotides, the CDR3 is TGTGCCAGCACCTCTAGCGGGACAACCTACAATGAGCAGTTCTTC.

This clonotype was observed a few times. The chain employs TRBV20-1 and TRBJ1-4; D not resolved. V lost 1 base and J lost 0, with 15 bases in between. CDR1 and CDR2 (germline): DFQATT, SNEGSKA (reference sequence). This CDR3 is built from 17 residues. CDR3 sequence reads: CSARGGAGGPTNEKLFF. DNA of the CDR3: TGCAGTGCTAGAGGGGGTGCGGGTGGTCCAACTAATGAAAAACTGTTTTTT.

This chain joins TRBV9 and TRBJ2-5; D unclear. Trimming stripped 5 bases from V and 0 bases from J, with 20 bases between. Looked up from germline, CDR1 is SGDLS and CDR2 is YYNGEE. The length of the CDR3 is 17 residues. Here the CDR3 DNA reads TGTGCCAGCAGTGACGGACGGCCACGGAGTCACCAAGAGACCCAGTACTTC. This sequence encodes CASSDGRPRSHQETQYF.

Comment on this clonotype: Just one base apart from a much larger clone, this may be a read error. The chain recombines TRBV9 with TRBJ1-1, with no clear D. This CDR3 has 15 residues. CDR1 is SGDLS and CDR2 is YYNGEE in the germline V gene. The V gene lost 6 bases and the J gene lost 3 bases, with 18 bases spanning the gap. For the CDR3, the DNA is TGTGCCAGCAACCCGTTAGGCCGGTACCACACTGAAGCTTTCTTT. It specifies CASNPLGRYHTEAFF.